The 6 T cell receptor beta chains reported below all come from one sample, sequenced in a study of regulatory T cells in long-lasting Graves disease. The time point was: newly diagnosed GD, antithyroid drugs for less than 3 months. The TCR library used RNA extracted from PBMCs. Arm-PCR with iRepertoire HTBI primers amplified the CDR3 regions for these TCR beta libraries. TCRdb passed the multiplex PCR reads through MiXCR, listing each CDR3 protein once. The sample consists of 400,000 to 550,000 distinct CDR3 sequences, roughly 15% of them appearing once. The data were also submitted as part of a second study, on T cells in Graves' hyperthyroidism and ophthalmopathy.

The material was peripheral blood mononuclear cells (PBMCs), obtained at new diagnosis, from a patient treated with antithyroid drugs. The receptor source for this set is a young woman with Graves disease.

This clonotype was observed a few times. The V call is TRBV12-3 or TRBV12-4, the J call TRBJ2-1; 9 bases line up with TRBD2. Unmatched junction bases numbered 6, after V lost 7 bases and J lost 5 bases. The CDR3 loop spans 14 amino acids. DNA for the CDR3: TGTGCCAGCAAAACGCGGGAGGGCGACAATGAGCAGTTCTTC. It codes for CASKTREGDNEQFF.

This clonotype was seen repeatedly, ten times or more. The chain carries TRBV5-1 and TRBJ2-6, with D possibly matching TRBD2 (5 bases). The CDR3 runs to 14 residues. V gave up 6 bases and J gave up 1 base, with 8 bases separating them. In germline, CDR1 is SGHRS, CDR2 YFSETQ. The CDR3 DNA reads TGCGCCAGCACTAGGAGGTCTGGGGCCAACGTCCTGACTTTC. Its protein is CASTRRSGANVLTF.

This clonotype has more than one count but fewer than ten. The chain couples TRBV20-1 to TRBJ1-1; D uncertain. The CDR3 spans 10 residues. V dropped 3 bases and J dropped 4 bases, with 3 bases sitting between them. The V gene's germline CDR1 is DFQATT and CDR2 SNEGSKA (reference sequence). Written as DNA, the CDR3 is TGCAGTGCTAGCGGCACTGAAGCTTTCTTT. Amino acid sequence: CSASGTEAFF.

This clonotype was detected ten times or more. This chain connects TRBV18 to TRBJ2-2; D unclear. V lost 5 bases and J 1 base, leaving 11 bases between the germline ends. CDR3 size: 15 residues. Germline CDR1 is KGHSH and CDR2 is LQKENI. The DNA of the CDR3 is TGTGCCAGCTCAAGGATTGGCGGGAACACCGGGGAGCTGTTTTTT. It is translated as CASSRIGGNTGELFF.

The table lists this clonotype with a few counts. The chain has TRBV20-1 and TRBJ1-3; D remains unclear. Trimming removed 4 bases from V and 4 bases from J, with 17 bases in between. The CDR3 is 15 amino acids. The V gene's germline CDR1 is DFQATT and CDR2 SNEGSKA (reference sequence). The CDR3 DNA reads TGCAGTGCTACAATCCCCCCTCGGAGGGGAAACACCATATATTTT. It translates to CSATIPPRRGNTIYF.

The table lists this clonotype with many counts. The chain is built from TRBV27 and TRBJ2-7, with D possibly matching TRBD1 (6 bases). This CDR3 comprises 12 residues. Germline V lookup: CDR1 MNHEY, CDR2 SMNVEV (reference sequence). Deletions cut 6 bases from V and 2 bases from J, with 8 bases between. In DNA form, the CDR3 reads TGTGCCAGCAGGGACAGCCCCTACGAGCAGTACTTC. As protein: CASRDSPYEQYF.